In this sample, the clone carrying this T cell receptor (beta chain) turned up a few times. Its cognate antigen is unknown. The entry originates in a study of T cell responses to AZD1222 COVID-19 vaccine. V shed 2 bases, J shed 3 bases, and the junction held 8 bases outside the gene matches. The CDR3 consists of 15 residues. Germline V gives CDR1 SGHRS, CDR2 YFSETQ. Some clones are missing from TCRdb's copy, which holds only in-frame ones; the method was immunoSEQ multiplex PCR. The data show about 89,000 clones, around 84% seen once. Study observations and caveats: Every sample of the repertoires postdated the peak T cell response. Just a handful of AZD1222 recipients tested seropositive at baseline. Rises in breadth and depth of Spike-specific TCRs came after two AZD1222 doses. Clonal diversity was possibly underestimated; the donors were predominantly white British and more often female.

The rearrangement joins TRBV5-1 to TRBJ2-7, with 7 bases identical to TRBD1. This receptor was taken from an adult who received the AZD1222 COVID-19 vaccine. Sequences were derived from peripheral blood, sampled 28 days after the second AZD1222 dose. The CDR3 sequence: CASSFIRGKGYEQYF. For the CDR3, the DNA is TGCGCCAGCAGCTTCATCAGGGGGAAGGGCTACGAGCAGTACTTC.